This TCR beta chain was sequenced during a study of blood T cell repertoires in COVID-19. V gave up 5 bases and J gave up 1 base; unmatched junction bases: 6. This CDR3 has 16 amino acids. CDR1 is MDHEN and CDR2 is SYDVKM in the germline V gene. Study processing details: Quantification of nucleated cells was approximated via reference gene primer amplification. The assay was immunoSEQ multiplex PCR, and TCRdb's table has in-frame clones only and misses some. The V and J calls and clone size were taken over from that table, and D and trimming were inferred from the DNA. The sample lists 150,000 to 200,000 clones, roughly four fifths occurring once.

V and J are TRBV28 and TRBJ2-2, with TRBD2 matching over 8 bases. The sequence was collected from a woman aged 25 to 39 with acute or convalescent COVID-19. Sample: peripheral blood. CDR3 protein: CASSPGTSGNTGELFF. As DNA, the CDR3 is TGTGCCAGCAGTCCCGGTACTAGCGGGAACACCGGGGAGCTGTTTTTT.